The 30 T cell receptor beta chains listed next were all sequenced from one sample in a study of blood T cells in healthy people across ages. The authors ran a second PCR of roughly 7 to 11 cycles using a sample-barcoded 5' primer and a J-beta primer mix. TCRdb passed the 5' RACE reads through MiXCR, listing each CDR3 protein once. The sample consists of roughly 2 million distinct CDR3 sequences, about 50% of them appearing once. The source material was blood. The receptors were gathered from a woman aged 40 to 49 in good health.

This chain connects TRBV28 to TRBJ1-2, with TRBD1 matching 9 bases. This CDR3 is built from 17 residues. J was trimmed by 1 base and V by 5 bases; bases with no gene match: 11. The germline V gene encodes CDR1 MDHEN and CDR2 SYDVKM. CDR3 bases: TGTGCCAGCAGTCCCCCGGGACAGGGATTCATTAACTATGGCTACACCTTC. The encoded protein is CASSPPGQGFINYGYTF.

The rearrangement joins TRBV3-1 to TRBJ1-2, with 8 bases lining up with TRBD1. The CDR3 sequence is 14 residues long. V trimming: 5 bases; J trimming: 7 bases; junction bases outside the gene matches: 9. The germline V gene has CDR1 LGHDT and CDR2 YNNKEL (reference sequence). CDR3 DNA sequence: TGTGCCAGCAGCATGAGGACAGGGAGAGGTGGCTACACCTTC. The encoded protein is CASSMRTGRGGYTF.

The table lists this clonotype with a few counts. This chain connects TRBV6-5 to TRBJ1-5, with D possibly being TRBD1 (6 bases). CDR1 and CDR2 from the germline V gene are MNHEY and SVGAGI. With 4 bases removed from V and 6 bases from J, the gap between germline ends came to 10 bases. The CDR3 runs to 13 residues. The CDR3 reads CASSSTGSQPQHF. The CDR3 DNA reads TGTGCCAGCAGTTCCACAGGGAGTCAGCCCCAGCATTTT.

This clonotype has more than one count but fewer than ten. Here the CDR3 reads CASSYGDRGTETQYF. DNA for the CDR3: TGTGCCAGCAGTTATGGGGACAGGGGGACGGAGACCCAGTACTTC. This chain uses TRBV6-5 with TRBJ2-5, with 11 nucleotides matching TRBD1. Per the germline V gene, CDR1 is MNHEY and CDR2 is SVGAGI. The CDR3 has 15 amino acids. V lost 3 bases, J lost 5 bases, and 5 bases stayed unmatched.

V and J are TRBV4-2 and TRBJ2-7, with D perhaps TRBD1 (6 bases). Trimming pared 0 bases from V and 0 bases from J, leaving 12 bases between. This CDR3 is built from 16 residues. Germline V lookup: CDR1 LGHNA, CDR2 YNFKEQ. The CDR3 is CASSQEPQGGSYEQYF. CDR3 coding DNA: TGTGCCAGCAGCCAAGAACCACAGGGTGGCTCCTACGAGCAGTACTTC.

The chain carries TRBV18 and TRBJ2-1, with D perhaps TRBD1 (6 bases). Germline V gives CDR1 KGHSH, CDR2 LQKENI. Trimming stripped 2 bases from V and 4 bases from J, with 9 bases between. The CDR3 consists of 14 residues. CDR3 DNA sequence: TGTGCCAGCTCACCATCCGGACAGTACAATGAGCAGTTCTTC. Protein product: CASSPSGQYNEQFF. Complete variable domain (other parts from reference TRBV18 and TRBJ2-1): NAGVMQNPRHLVRRRGQEARLRCSPMKGHSHVYWYRQLPEEGLKFMVYLQKENIIDESGMPKERFSAEFPKEGPSILRIQQVVRGDSAAYFCASSPSGQYNEQFFGPGTRLTVL.

This clonotype was observed once. The chain recombines TRBV10-3 with TRBJ1-2; tentative D call: TRBD1 (5 bases). Germline CDR1 and CDR2: ENHRY and SYGVKD. This CDR3 has 13 amino acids. Trimming left V 6 bases short and J 4 bases short, with 12 bases between. CDR3 bases: TGTGCCATCAGCGCAGGGCGACCCTATGGCTACACCTTC. Amino acids: CAISAGRPYGYTF.

This clonotype was seen a handful of times. V gene TRBV2 combines with J gene TRBJ2-1, with 7 bases matching TRBD1. The junction had 7 bases not matched to a gene; V was cut back by 6 bases and J by 2 bases. CDR1 is SNHLY, CDR2 FYNNEI, per germline. The CDR3 is made up of 15 amino acids. The CDR3 protein is CASRLYQGAYNEQFF. The DNA for the CDR3 is TGTGCCAGCAGGTTGTACCAGGGGGCCTACAATGAGCAGTTCTTC.

V and J are TRBV27 and TRBJ2-1; 12 bases match TRBD2. V shed 5 bases and J 9 bases; nucleotides not matched to a gene: 5. The CDR3 is 14 amino acids. Germline V gene data show CDR1 as MNHEY and CDR2 as SMNVEV (reference sequence). CDR3 bases: TGTGCCAGCAGTCAAGGACTAGCGGGGTTTGAGCAGTTCTTC. It translates to CASSQGLAGFEQFF.

The chain employs TRBV7-9 and TRBJ2-5; D not certain. CDR1 and CDR2 (germline): SEHNR, FQNEAQ (reference sequence). The CDR3 extends over 15 amino acids. Trimming took off 2 bases at V and 3 bases at J, with 13 bases between the two ends. CDR3 DNA: TGTGCCAGCAGCTTATGGTACGGCAGAGAAGAGACCCAGTACTTC. Protein product: CASSLWYGREETQYF.

The chain recombines TRBV12-3 or TRBV12-4 with TRBJ2-7; D is unresolved. This CDR3 is 14 amino acids long. V lost 6 bases and J lost 7, with 19 bases in between. This CDR3 reads CASRVGSKYNEQYF. For the CDR3, the DNA is TGTGCCAGCAGAGTGGGCAGTAAGTACAATGAGCAGTACTTC.

This clonotype was seen more than once but under ten times. This chain links TRBV5-1 with TRBJ1-1; D is undetermined. Deletions cut 4 bases from V and 3 bases from J, with 19 bases between. The CDR3 has 16 residues. Germline V gene lookup returns CDR1 SGHRS and CDR2 YFSETQ. The CDR3 DNA follows: TGCGCCAGCAGCCCAAGTACCGGGCAGGAGGACACTGAAGCTTTCTTT. Translated: CASSPSTGQEDTEAFF.

The chain has TRBV24-1 and TRBJ2-1, with 7 bases identical to TRBD1. The CDR3 spans 16 residues. The junction had 9 bases not matched to a gene; V was cut back by 4 bases and J by 4 bases. Per the germline V gene, CDR1 is KGHDR and CDR2 is SFDVKD. The CDR3 DNA follows: TGTGCCACCAGTGAACCGACGAGGGGGCCGTACAATGAGCAGTTCTTC. It specifies CATSEPTRGPYNEQFF.

As concerns this clonotype: The germline gene is not matched at one end of the junction; a read error may be the cause. The chain has TRBV4-2 and TRBJ2-7; unclear D gene. CDR1 and CDR2 (germline): LGHNA, YNFKEQ. The CDR3 contains 13 residues. This chain's CDR3 is CASSQDLSCEQYF. The CDR3 nucleotides read TGTGCCAGCAGCCAAGACCTCTCCTGCGAGCAGTACTTC.

The gene calls are TRBV3-1 and TRBJ1-2, with D perhaps TRBD1 (6 bases). The CDR3 is 13 residues long. Germline loops: CDR1 LGHDT, CDR2 YNNKEL (reference sequence). Trimming removed 2 bases from V and 6 bases from J, with 10 bases in between. The CDR3 DNA is TGTGCCAGCAGCCAAAAGGGGGAAGATGGCTACACCTTC. Its protein product is CASSQKGEDGYTF.

This clonotype was seen only a few times. The chain uses TRBV7-3 and TRBJ2-1; tentatively, D is TRBD2 (6 bases). CDR1 is SGHTA and CDR2 is FQGTGA in the germline V gene. V shed 5 bases and J shed 6 bases, with 20 bases lying between them. This CDR3 contains 16 residues. As DNA, the CDR3 is TGTGCCAGCAGCCCAAGAGAGCTGCTGCGGGGCAATGAGCAGTTCTTC. Translated, it gives CASSPRELLRGNEQFF. Full variable domain (outside the CDR3, taken from reference TRBV7-3 and TRBJ2-1): GAGVSQTPSNKVTEKGKYVELRCDPISGHTALYWYRQSLGQGPEFLIYFQGTGAADDSGLPNDRFFAVRPEGSVSTLKIQRTERGDSAVYLCASSPRELLRGNEQFFGPGTRLTVL.

This clonotype was counted between two and nine times. The J gene is TRBJ2-1, the V gene TRBV20-1; 10 bases are a match to TRBD2. The length of the CDR3 is 19 residues. The trim removed 0 bases at V and 0 bases at J, leaving 11 bases unmatched. Germline loops: CDR1 DFQATT, CDR2 SNEGSKA (reference sequence). Here the CDR3 reads CSARDQDSGGFSSYNEQFF. The CDR3 nucleotides are TGCAGTGCTAGAGATCAAGATAGCGGGGGGTTTAGCTCCTACAATGAGCAGTTCTTC.

This chain joins TRBV6-6 and TRBJ2-7, with TRBD1 matching 8 bases. The V gene's germline CDR1 is MNHNY and CDR2 SVGAGI (reference sequence). V was clipped by 6 bases and J by 4 bases; unmatched bases: 11. The CDR3 runs to 15 residues. The CDR3 loop reads CASSRDRSLEYEQYF. CDR3 in DNA: TGTGCCAGCAGCCGGGACAGGTCGCTTGAGTACGAGCAGTACTTC.

The chain employs TRBV11-2 and TRBJ2-1; the D gene is possibly TRBD2 (7 bases). The CDR3 loop spans 16 amino acids. Trimming took 2 bases from V and 4 from J, leaving 15 bases between them. Germline assignment: CDR1 SGHAT and CDR2 FQNNGV. The CDR3 loop reads CASSLNRGAGYNEQFF. CDR3 nucleotides: TGTGCCAGCAGCTTAAACCGGGGGGCCGGGTACAATGAGCAGTTCTTC.

In this sample, this clonotype turned up once. The rearrangement joins TRBV24-1 to TRBJ1-4, with D maybe TRBD1 (5 bases). The CDR3 is 13 amino acids. Trimming took off 5 bases at V and 7 bases at J, with 10 bases between the two ends. CDR1 is KGHDR, CDR2 SFDVKD, per germline. The CDR3 DNA reads TGTGCCACCAGTGCAGGGTTGGGTGAAAAACTGTTTTTT. Translated, it gives CATSAGLGEKLFF.

The chain is built from TRBV12-3 or TRBV12-4 and TRBJ2-5; a weak D match, TRBD1 (6 bases). The CDR3 loop spans 14 amino acids. V was clipped by 7 bases and J by 5 bases, with 17 bases between them. CDR3 residues: CASTHSGVRETQYF. CDR3 nucleotides: TGTGCCAGCACCCACTCAGGGGTTCGGGAGACCCAGTACTTC.

The CDR3 region has the DNA TGTGCCAGCAGTTTCGGGGACAGAAAGACAGATACGCAGTATTTT. Amino acid sequence: CASSFGDRKTDTQYF. This chain links TRBV28 with TRBJ2-3; the match to TRBD1 covers 7 bases. The germline V gene encodes CDR1 MDHEN and CDR2 SYDVKM. J gave up 3 bases and V 3 bases, and 6 bases lay outside the gene matches. The CDR3 totals 15 residues.

This clonotype was seen just once. V and J are TRBV25-1 and TRBJ2-1; the D is unclear. The CDR3 covers 11 residues. CDR1 is MGHDK, CDR2 SYGVNS, per germline. Trimming cost V 5 bases and J 12 bases, with 11 bases left between them. As DNA, the CDR3 is TGTGCCAGCAGTCGATTGCAAGGGCAGTTCTTC. It is translated as CASSRLQGQFF.

The chain has TRBV25-1 and TRBJ2-1; the D is unclear. The V gene's germline CDR1 is MGHDK and CDR2 SYGVNS. The CDR3 is 12 residues long. V lost 1 base to trimming and J lost 8 bases, with 6 bases between them. CDR3 nucleotide sequence: TGTGCCAGCAGTGAATGGTCCTATGAGCAGTTCTTC. Amino acids: CASSEWSYEQFF.

CDR3 nucleotide sequence: TGCAGTGCTAGCTTGGCTTCTGGGGCCAACGTCCTGACTTTC. It yields the protein CSASLASGANVLTF. The chain links TRBV20-1 to TRBJ2-6; D is unresolved. Germline values: CDR1 DFQATT, CDR2 SNEGSKA (reference sequence). Trimming shortened V by 3 bases and J by 1 base, and 7 bases separated the two germline ends. CDR3 size: 14 residues.

The chain employs TRBV20-1 and TRBJ2-5; either TRBD1 or TRBD2 may supply D (6 bases each). There are 15 residues in the CDR3. Trimming stripped 3 bases from V and 4 bases from J, with 18 bases between. Germline CDR1 is DFQATT and CDR2 is SNEGSKA (reference sequence). CDR3 coding DNA: TGCAGTGCTAGGAAGGGGGGCCTATGGGGAGAGACCCAGTACTTC. It codes for CSARKGGLWGETQYF.

This chain connects TRBV2 to TRBJ1-1; no definite D call. Between the trimmed V and J ends, which lost 4 bases and 5 bases, there was a span of 5 bases. Germline V gives CDR1 SNHLY, CDR2 FYNNEI. This CDR3 is 11 amino acids long. In nucleotides, the CDR3 is TGTGCCAGCAGTGGTAGTACTGAAGCTTTCTTT. Its translation is CASSGSTEAFF.

This chain uses TRBV27 with TRBJ1-1, with TRBD1 matching over 8 bases. The germline CDR1 and CDR2 sequences are MNHEY and SMNVEV (reference sequence). Trimming at V came to 5 bases and at J to 0 bases, leaving 8 bases not matched to a gene. The CDR3 is 16 residues long. CDR3 loop: CASSLGQGTMNTEAFF. The DNA of the CDR3 is TGTGCCAGCAGTCTAGGACAGGGAACGATGAACACTGAAGCTTTCTTT.

The chain employs TRBV27 and TRBJ1-6; 7 nucleotides line up with TRBD1. The CDR3 has 15 amino acids. CDR1 is MNHEY and CDR2 is SMNVEV in the germline V gene (reference sequence). After removal of 5 bases from V and 7 bases from J, the junction contained 8 bases not matched to a gene. In DNA form, the CDR3 reads TGTGCCAGCAGTCCTATTCAGGGGGAAAATTCACCCCTCCACTTT. Translating gives CASSPIQGENSPLHF.

This rearrangement joins TRBV5-1 to TRBJ2-1; 7 bases line up with TRBD2. V trimming: 5 bases; J trimming: 4 bases; junction bases outside the gene matches: 3. The CDR3 consists of 13 residues. Germline V gene data show CDR1 as SGHRS and CDR2 as YFSETQ. CDR3 bases: TGCGCCAGCAGACGGGAGGTTTACAATGAGCAGTTCTTC. Protein product: CASRREVYNEQFF.